This is a list of T cell receptor beta chains from one sample in a study of blood T cell repertoires in COVID-19. The protocol was immunoSEQ multiplex PCR, while the TCRdb copy is restricted to in-frame clones and leaves out a portion. The profile shows roughly 35,000 clones, around 90% of them singletons. Sequences were obtained from peripheral blood. All receptors derive from a man in his fifties or sixties with active or convalescent COVID-19. The CDR3 runs from the conserved cysteine through the conserved F or W. Each record gives: V gene, D gene, clone size, J gene, CDR3 protein, CDR3 DNA. D genes are given only for firm matches. Rows give clone size only sometimes, using once, few, many, or a class for an expanded clone.

>TRBV28|.|.|TRBJ1-5
CASSPGKGILGNQPQHF
TGTGCCAGCAGCCCCGGCAAGGGGATATTAGGCAATCAGCCCCAGCATTTT
>TRBV13|.|.|TRBJ2-7
CASSLEGLGGSYEQYF
TGTGCCAGCAGCTTAGAGGGGCTAGGAGGGTCCTACGAGCAGTACTTC
>TRBV28|.|.|TRBJ1-3
CASSFLNTIYF
TGTGCCAGCAGTTTTCTAAACACCATATATTTT
>TRBV7-9|TRBD1|few|TRBJ2-7
CASSRDRGYEQYF
TGTGCCAGCAGCCGGGACAGGGGCTACGAGCAGTACTTC
>TRBV25-1|.|.|TRBJ1-3
CASSNSGNTIYF
TGTGCCAGCAGCAACTCTGGAAACACCATATATTTT
>TRBV5-1|.|.|TRBJ1-4
CASSSYRTGSGEEKLFF
TGCGCCAGCAGCTCTTACCGCACAGGGTCGGGCGAGGAAAAACTGTTTTTT
>TRBV11-1|.|.|TRBJ2-3
CASSRGPDTQYF
TGTGCCAGCAGCCGTGGGCCAGATACGCAGTATTTT
>TRBV30|TRBD1|.|TRBJ1-2
CAWNRGDYYGYTF
TGTGCCTGGAACAGGGGGGATTATTATGGCTACACCTTC
>TRBV29-1|TRBD2|once|TRBJ2-1
CSVRTSGKWGEFF
TGCAGCGTGCGGACTAGCGGGAAGTGGGGGGAGTTCTTC
>TRBV15|.|.|TRBJ2-1
CATSSRGWNEQFF
TGTGCCACCAGCTCCAGGGGTTGGAATGAGCAGTTCTTC
>TRBV6-5|.|.|TRBJ1-5
CASSPGGRQPQHF
TGTGCCAGCAGCCCCGGGGGACGTCAGCCCCAGCATTTT
>TRBV11-2|TRBD2|.|TRBJ2-1
CASSLDGTTYNEQFF
TGTGCCAGCAGCTTAGACGGGACTACCTACAATGAGCAGTTCTTC
>TRBV5-1|.|.|TRBJ2-3
CASSLAGAPGADTQYF
TGCGCCAGCAGCTTGGCTGGAGCCCCGGGGGCAGATACGCAGTATTTT
>TRBV7-2|TRBD2|.|TRBJ2-1
CASSLPAGGYNEQFF
TGTGCCAGCAGCCTCCCAGCGGGAGGGTACAATGAGCAGTTCTTC
>TRBV3-1/TRBV3-2|TRBD1|.|TRBJ2-1
CASSQGFGDRGYNEQFF
TGTGCCAGCAGCCAAGGTTTTGGGGACAGGGGATACAATGAGCAGTTCTTC
>TRBV4-1|.|.|TRBJ1-1
CASSQDRGEAFF
TGCGCCAGCAGCCAAGATCGGGGTGAAGCTTTCTTT
>TRBV6-6|.|.|TRBJ2-6
CASSSYRISGANVLTF
TGTGCCAGCAGTTCCTACAGGATATCCGGGGCCAACGTCCTGACTTTC
>TRBV18|.|.|TRBJ2-2
CASSPGTVTGELFF
TGTGCCAGCTCACCTGGGACTGTCACCGGGGAGCTGTTTTTT
>TRBV19|.|.|TRBJ2-7
CASSIAAEGRYEQYF
TGTGCCAGTAGTATAGCCGCTGAGGGCCGGTACGAGCAGTACTTC
>TRBV9|.|.|TRBJ1-4
CASSVASGKLFF
TGTGCCAGCAGCGTAGCGAGTGGAAAACTGTTTTTT